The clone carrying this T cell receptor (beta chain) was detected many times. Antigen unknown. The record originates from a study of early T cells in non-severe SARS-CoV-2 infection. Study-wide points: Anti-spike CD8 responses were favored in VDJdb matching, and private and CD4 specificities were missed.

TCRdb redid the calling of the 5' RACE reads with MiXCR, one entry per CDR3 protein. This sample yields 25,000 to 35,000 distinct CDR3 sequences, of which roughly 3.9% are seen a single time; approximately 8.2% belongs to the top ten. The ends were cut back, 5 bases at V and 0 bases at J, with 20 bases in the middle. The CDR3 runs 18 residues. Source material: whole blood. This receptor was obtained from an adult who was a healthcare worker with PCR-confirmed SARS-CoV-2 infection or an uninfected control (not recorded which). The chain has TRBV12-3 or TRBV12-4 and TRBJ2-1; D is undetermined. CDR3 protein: CASSLGPVGVDSYNEQFF. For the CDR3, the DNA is TGTGCCAGCAGTCTAGGCCCGGTAGGCGTTGACTCCTACAATGAGCAGTTCTTC.